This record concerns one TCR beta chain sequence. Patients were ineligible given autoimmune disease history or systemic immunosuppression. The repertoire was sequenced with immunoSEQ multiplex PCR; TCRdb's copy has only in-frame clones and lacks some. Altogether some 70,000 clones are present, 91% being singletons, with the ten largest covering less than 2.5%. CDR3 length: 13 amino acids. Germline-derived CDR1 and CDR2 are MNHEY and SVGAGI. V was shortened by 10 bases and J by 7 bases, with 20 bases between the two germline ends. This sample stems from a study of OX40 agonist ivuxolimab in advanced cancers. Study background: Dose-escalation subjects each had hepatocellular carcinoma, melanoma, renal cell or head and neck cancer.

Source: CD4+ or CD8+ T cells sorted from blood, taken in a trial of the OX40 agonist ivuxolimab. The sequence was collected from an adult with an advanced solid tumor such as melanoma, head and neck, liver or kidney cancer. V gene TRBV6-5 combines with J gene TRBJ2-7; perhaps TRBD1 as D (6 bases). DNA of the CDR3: TGTGCCACCCGCAGACAGGTGGCGAGGGAGCAGTACTTC. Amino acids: CATRRQVAREQYF.